This TCR beta chain is drawn from a study of blood T cell repertoires in COVID-19. Repertoires were generated with immunoSEQ multiplex PCR, while TCRdb's copy carries only in-frame clones and drops some. The profile shows 25,000 to 35,000 clones, around 85% of them singletons. Germline V gene sequence: CDR1 SQVTM, CDR2 ANQGSEA. This CDR3 region has 12 residues. With 8 bases clipped from V and 7 bases from J, the junction kept 7 bases outside the gene matches. The chain is built from TRBV29-1 and TRBJ2-1, with 8 positions matching TRBD2. This sequence originates from an older woman with acute or convalescent COVID-19. The sequenced sample consisted of peripheral blood. The CDR3 nucleotides are TGCAGCCTCGGTCCGGGGGGGAATGAGCAGTTCTTC. Protein: CSLGPGGNEQFF.